This T cell receptor (beta chain) stems from a study of T cell repertoires in cytomegalovirus infection. Whole-study context: CMV infection together with matching HLA type was indicated by public TCR beta signatures. Study-wide findings and caveats: CMV-specific TCR beta clonotypes restricted by HLA-C dominated the ex vivo response.

TCRdb independently ran MiXCR on the reads; one entry per CDR3 protein. The sample records more than 400,000 distinct CDR3 sequences, around 27% being singletons. On this clonotype itself: What it binds is not known.

Sequencing was done on a sample of PBMCs. The sequence derives from a human donor in good health (CMV status not recorded). Some clones in this sample may be carry-over from other donors' samples.

In DNA form, the CDR3 reads TGTGCCAGCAGTCGAGAGGGAGACTATGGCTACACCTTC. Translating it yields CASSREGDYGYTF. This chain connects TRBV28 to TRBJ1-2; no clear D gene. The germline gives CDR1 MDHEN, CDR2 SYDVKM. CDR3 size: 13 residues. Trimming removed 5 bases from V and 3 bases from J, with 10 bases in between.